This entry lists 17 T cell receptor beta chains sequenced from one sample in a study of PD-1 blockade in mismatch repair-deficient tumors. The data were produced by immunoSEQ multiplex PCR, yet TCRdb's version contains in-frame clones alone and is incomplete. The table has approximately 100,000 clones, 70% to 85% seen once; the top ten hold 6.3%. The material sequenced was peripheral blood, taken about 36 weeks after starting pembrolizumab. The source is an adult with mismatch repair-deficient cancer.

The chain recombines TRBV19 with TRBJ1-3; 11 bases match TRBD1. Trimming took 5 bases from V and 4 from J; bases not matched to a gene: 7. The CDR3 is made up of 16 amino acids. Germline loops: CDR1 LNHDA, CDR2 SQIVND (reference sequence). For the CDR3, the DNA is TGTGCCAGTAGTCCTTGGACAGGGGGCGCGGGAAACACCATATATTTT. This sequence encodes CASSPWTGGAGNTIYF. The entire variable domain, with the rest obtained from reference TRBV19 and TRBJ1-3, is as follows: DGGITQSPKYLFRKEGQNVTLSCEQNLNHDAMYWYRQDPGQGLRLIYYSQIVNDFQKGDIAEGYSVSREKKESFPLTVTSAQKNPTAFYLCASSPWTGGAGNTIYFGEGSWLTVV.

This clone was counted once. J is TRBJ2-1 and V is TRBV2; the D gene is possibly TRBD2 (5 bases). CDR3 length: 14 residues. Germline loops: CDR1 SNHLY, CDR2 FYNNEI. Between the trimmed V and J ends, which lost 4 bases and 0 bases, there was a span of 7 bases. This CDR3 is CASSASSSYNEQFF. For the CDR3, the DNA is TGTGCCAGCAGTGCTAGCAGCTCCTACAATGAGCAGTTCTTC.

The CDR3 bases are TGCGCCAGCAGCCAAGAAAGCGTAATGAACACTGAAGCTTTCTTT. Residues: CASSQESVMNTEAFF. The chain couples TRBV4-1 to TRBJ1-1; no reliable D call. CDR1 is MGHRA and CDR2 is YSYEKL in the germline V gene. Trimming stripped 0 bases from V and 0 bases from J, with 8 bases between. The CDR3 is 15 residues long.

This clone appeared a few times. The chain links TRBV5-1 to TRBJ2-7; perhaps TRBD2 as D (5 bases). V was pared by 9 bases and J by 7 bases, with 17 bases between. The CDR3 runs 12 residues. The germline CDR1 and CDR2 sequences are SGHRS and YFSETQ. CDR3 amino acids: CATRVPGGEQYF. The CDR3 DNA follows: TGCGCCACGCGGGTCCCGGGCGGTGAGCAGTACTTC.

This clone was recorded only once. V gene TRBV2 combines with J gene TRBJ2-5; 10 bases are shared with TRBD2. From germline, CDR1 is SNHLY and CDR2 FYNNEI. The CDR3 loop spans 18 amino acids. V lost 6 bases and J lost 5; bases outside the gene matches: 18. CDR3 residues: CASRPAAGGVFLRETQYF. In DNA form, the CDR3 reads TGTGCCAGCAGGCCGGCAGCGGGAGGGGTGTTTCTTAGGGAGACCCAGTACTTC.

This clone was detected only once. The rearrangement joins TRBV5-1 to TRBJ2-7; 7 nucleotides align to TRBD2. CDR3 length: 16 amino acids. V shed 4 bases, J shed 5 bases, and the junction held 15 bases outside the gene matches. Germline CDR1 and CDR2: SGHRS and YFSETQ. The CDR3 sequence is CASSPPRLREFNEQYF. CDR3 sequence (DNA): TGCGCCAGCAGCCCCCCTCGTTTGCGGGAGTTCAACGAGCAGTACTTC.

In DNA form, the CDR3 reads TGTGCCAGCAGTTACTCTAAGACAGGGGGCGGTGGCTACACCTTC. It codes for CASSYSKTGGGGYTF. The chain recombines TRBV6-5 with TRBJ1-2, with TRBD1 identical over 10 bases. The CDR3 totals 15 residues. Trimming took 0 bases from V and 7 from J; bases not matched to a gene: 5. CDR1 MNHEY and CDR2 SVGAGI come from the germline V gene.

The chain is built from TRBV5-1 and TRBJ1-2; 7 nucleotides agree with TRBD1. J gave up 8 bases and V 0 bases, and 10 bases lay outside the gene matches. Per germline, CDR1 SGHRS and CDR2 YFSETQ. This CDR3 region has 15 residues. CDR3 bases: TGCGCCAGCAGCTTGGATTTCAGGGGGGATGGCGGCTACACCTTC. It encodes CASSLDFRGDGGYTF.

The J gene is TRBJ2-7, the V gene TRBV6-6; D unclear. CDR3 length: 11 amino acids. The V gene's germline CDR1 is MNHNY and CDR2 SVGAGI (reference sequence). With 8 bases removed from V and 3 bases from J, the gap between germline ends came to 8 bases. Here the CDR3 DNA reads TGTGCCAGCTGCACGGGCTACGAGCAGTACTTC. This codes for CASCTGYEQYF.

V usage is TRBV29-1 and J usage is TRBJ1-2; no firm D call. Trimming left V 3 bases short and J 5 bases short, with 13 bases between. The CDR3 is 13 residues long. Germline values: CDR1 SQVTM, CDR2 ANQGSEA. The CDR3 loop reads CSVDWGLRYGYTF. The CDR3 nucleotides read TGCAGCGTTGACTGGGGTCTTCGGTATGGCTACACCTTC.

This clone was seen repeatedly, ten times or more. J is TRBJ2-7 and V is TRBV5-4; TRBD2 agrees at 10 bases. The CDR3 consists of 15 residues. In germline, CDR1 is SGHNT, CDR2 YYREEE (reference sequence). With 2 bases clipped from V and 3 bases from J, the junction kept 5 bases outside the gene matches. Here the CDR3 DNA reads TGTGCCAGCAGCTTTACCGGGACTAGCGTCTACGAGCAGTACTTC. Residues: CASSFTGTSVYEQYF.

The chain uses TRBV7-2 and TRBJ2-7, with TRBD2 identical over 7 bases. Germline V gene data show CDR1 as SGHTA and CDR2 as FQGNSA. CDR3 length equals 19 residues. Losses at the gene ends were 0 bases for V and 0 bases for J; bases not matched to a gene: 14. CDR3 nucleotide sequence: TGTGCCAGCAGCTTAGCTTTTCGGTTGGGAGCGGGACCCTCCTACGAGCAGTACTTC. It codes for CASSLAFRLGAGPSYEQYF.

The V and J genes are TRBV15 and TRBJ1-2; tentative D call: TRBD1 (5 bases). V was clipped by 5 bases and J by 1 base, with 8 bases between them. The CDR3 is made up of 13 amino acids. Germline V gene data show CDR1 as LNHNV and CDR2 as YYDKDF (reference sequence). The CDR3: CATSEGNNYGYTF. Written as DNA, the CDR3 is TGTGCCACCAGCGAGGGGAATAACTATGGCTACACCTTC.

The chain has TRBV11-2 and TRBJ2-5; D call uncertain. The germline V gene encodes CDR1 SGHAT and CDR2 FQNNGV. The CDR3 has 13 amino acids. Between the trimmed V and J ends, which lost 0 bases and 3 bases, there was a span of 5 bases. This CDR3 is CASSLEREETQYF. The DNA of the CDR3 is TGTGCCAGCAGCTTAGAAAGAGAAGAGACCCAGTACTTC.

The chain joins TRBV9 to TRBJ2-7; 12 nucleotides match TRBD2. In germline, CDR1 is SGDLS, CDR2 YYNGEE. V gave up 3 bases and J gave up 5 bases; unmatched junction bases: 6. The CDR3 runs 15 residues. The CDR3 DNA follows: TGTGCCAGCAGCGGTCCTAGCGGGAGGGCCCACGAGCAGTACTTC. Translated, it gives CASSGPSGRAHEQYF.

This chain links TRBV5-6 with TRBJ2-7; no firm D call. The V gene's germline CDR1 is SGHDT and CDR2 YYEEEE. Trimming removed 4 bases at V and 1 base at J, with 9 bases between. The CDR3 loop spans 13 amino acids. CDR3 bases: TGTGCCAGCAGCCCCGGGTCTTCCTACGAGCAGTACTTC. Residues: CASSPGSSYEQYF.

This clone was detected many times. This chain connects TRBV12-5 to TRBJ2-5, with TRBD2 as a possible D gene (6 bases). The germline V and J ends were trimmed by 8 bases and 2 bases, with 12 bases remaining between them. From germline, CDR1 is LGHNT and CDR2 FRNRAP. This CDR3 has 13 amino acids. The CDR3: CASRLAPQETQYF. The CDR3 DNA reads TGTGCTAGTCGCCTAGCGCCTCAAGAGACCCAGTACTTC.